A selection of T cell receptor beta chains follows, all from one sample in a study of shared clonotypes between healthy human individuals. Using immunoSEQ multiplex PCR, the repertoire was profiled, and TCRdb retains in-frame clones only, with some absent. The sample contains 2.5 million or so clones, 90% to 95% of which appear only once. Source material: naive CD4+ T cells sorted from blood. These receptors came from a man between 18 and 29 years old in good health. CDR3s include the opening cysteine and the closing phenylalanine or tryptophan. The D gene is left open where the match is weak. Size tells how often a clone was seen (once, few, many) or the class of an expanded clone, and some rows leave it out.

clone_size	j_call	d_call	v_call	cdr3_aa	cdr3_nt
NA	TRBJ1-1	NA	TRBV25-1	CASSSRNGGNTEAFF	TGTGCCAGCAGTTCTCGGAATGGGGGGAACACTGAAGCTTTCTTT
few	TRBJ1-1	NA	TRBV19	CASSMSSNSGSEAFF	TGTGCCAGTAGTATGAGCAGTAACAGCGGTTCTGAAGCTTTCTTT
NA	TRBJ2-5	NA	TRBV30	CAWSGLKAETQYF	TGTGCCTGGAGTGGCTTGAAGGCAGAGACCCAGTACTTC
NA	TRBJ2-6	NA	TRBV6-5	CASSRDSGANVLTF	TGTGCCAGCAGCCGTGATTCTGGGGCCAACGTCCTGACTTTC
few	TRBJ1-6	TRBD1	TRBV6-1	CASSLQGLNNSPLHF	TGTGCCAGCAGTTTACAGGGGTTAAATAATTCACCCCTCCACTTT
NA	TRBJ2-7	NA	TRBV29-1	CSVVAGFDLIYEQYF	TGCAGCGTGGTAGCAGGGTTTGATTTAATTTACGAGCAGTACTTC
NA	TRBJ2-2	TRBD2	TRBV5-1	CASSLSTSGSTGELFF	TGCGCCAGCAGCTTGTCGACCAGCGGGAGCACCGGGGAGCTGTTTTTT
NA	TRBJ2-7	TRBD2	TRBV2	CASSGAGVGEQYF	TGTGCCAGCTCGGGAGCGGGAGTCGGCGAGCAGTACTTC
NA	TRBJ1-4	TRBD1	TRBV18	CASSPNRVGTAPNEKLFF	TGTGCCAGCTCACCTAATCGAGTAGGGACAGCCCCTAATGAAAAACTGTTTTTT
NA	TRBJ2-3	TRBD2	TRBV7-2	CASSSSHLAGGGGNTQYF	TGTGCCAGCAGCTCTTCCCACCTAGCGGGAGGGGGAGGGAATACGCAGTATTTT
few	TRBJ1-2	TRBD1	TRBV30	CAWSLGTGAGYTF	TGTGCCTGGAGTCTCGGGACAGGGGCTGGCTACACCTTC
NA	TRBJ2-3	NA	TRBV4-3	CASSQAYAWSTDTQYF	TGCGCCAGCAGCCAAGCGTATGCATGGAGCACAGATACGCAGTATTTT
few	TRBJ1-5	NA	TRBV21-1	CASSSFELTPRYQHF	TGTGCCAGCAGCAGCTTTGAGTTGACCCCCCGCTATCAGCATTTT
NA	TRBJ2-7	NA	TRBV4-3	CASSQDQGLTYEQYF	TGCGCCAGCAGCCAAGATCAGGGCTTAACCTACGAGCAGTACTTC
NA	TRBJ2-2	NA	TRBV7-2	CASSLGSYTGELFF	TGTGCCAGCAGCTTAGGCAGCTACACCGGGGAGCTGTTTTTT
once	TRBJ2-3	TRBD2	TRBV27	CASSLRLAGADTQYF	TGTGCCAGCAGTTTACGGCTAGCGGGAGCAGATACGCAGTATTTT
NA	TRBJ2-5	NA	TRBV5-1	CASSGGTFQETQYF	TGCGCCAGCAGCGGCGGGACTTTCCAAGAGACCCAGTACTTC
NA	TRBJ2-4	NA	TRBV6-6	CASNLQGGKNIQYF	TGTGCCAGCAATTTACAGGGAGGCAAAAACATTCAGTACTTC
once	TRBJ2-1	TRBD2	TRBV7-9	CASSLAGGRNEQFF	TGTGCCAGCAGCTTAGCGGGAGGGAGAAATGAGCAGTTCTTC
NA	TRBJ2-1	TRBD2	TRBV10-1	CASSKDRGGLAGHEQFF	TGCGCCAGCAGTAAGGACAGGGGGGGACTAGCGGGACATGAGCAGTTCTTC
NA	TRBJ2-7	TRBD1	TRBV4-1	CASSQDGTGPYEQYF	TGCGCCAGCAGCCAAGACGGGACAGGTCCCTACGAGCAGTACTTC
NA	TRBJ1-3	TRBD1	TRBV29-1	CSGRQGGNTIYF	TGCAGCGGGCGACAGGGAGGAAACACCATATATTTT
NA	TRBJ2-1	TRBD2	TRBV9	CASSTSGNSYNEQFF	TGTGCCAGCAGCACAAGCGGGAACTCCTACAATGAGCAGTTCTTC
NA	TRBJ1-2	NA	TRBV7-2	CASSRSGIGGYTF	TGTGCCAGCAGCCGGTCGGGGATAGGTGGCTACACCTTC
NA	TRBJ2-2	TRBD1	TRBV9	CASSEPRTGRYGELFF	TGTGCCAGCAGCGAGCCCCGGACAGGGAGGTACGGGGAGCTGTTTTTT
NA	TRBJ1-5	NA	TRBV19	CASSMGGTATSKPNQPQHF	TGTGCCAGTAGTATGGGGGGGACGGCCACCTCCAAACCAAATCAGCCCCAGCATTTT
NA	TRBJ1-6	TRBD1	TRBV6-1	CASTGGQALSPLHF	TGTGCCAGCACAGGGGGACAGGCCCTTTCACCCCTCCACTTT
NA	TRBJ1-1	NA	TRBV18	CASSPGTTRLPEAFF	TGTGCCAGCTCACCAGGGACAACGAGGTTACCTGAAGCTTTCTTT
NA	TRBJ2-3	NA	TRBV5-4	CASSLLTGPDTQYF	TGTGCCAGCAGCTTGCTGACAGGCCCAGATACGCAGTATTTT
NA	TRBJ2-7	NA	TRBV27	CASSLSPDISYEQYF	TGTGCCAGCAGTCTATCCCCGGACATTTCCTACGAGCAGTACTTC
NA	TRBJ1-1	NA	TRBV29-1	CSVDKGGNTEAFF	TGCAGCGTTGACAAAGGGGGGAACACTGAAGCTTTCTTT
NA	TRBJ2-7	NA	TRBV6-5	CASSSLYGSEQYF	TGTGCCAGCAGCAGTCTGTACGGGAGCGAGCAGTACTTC
NA	TRBJ2-7	TRBD2	TRBV5-1	CASSASGGAIHEQYF	TGCGCCAGCAGCGCCTCCGGGGGGGCCATCCACGAGCAGTACTTC
NA	TRBJ2-7	TRBD2	TRBV2	CASSEFRLAGVSEQYF	TGTGCCAGCAGTGAATTCCGACTAGCGGGAGTTTCAGAGCAGTACTTC
NA	TRBJ2-7	NA	TRBV5-1	CASSLGQGSSYEQYF	TGCGCCAGCAGCCTGGGGCAGGGGAGCTCCTACGAGCAGTACTTC